These 27 T cell receptor beta chains were sequenced from one sample in a study of response to subunit inactivated influenza vaccine. TCRdb re-derived calls from the RT-PCR reads in MiXCR, one entry per CDR3 protein. The sample shows under 200,000 distinct CDR3 sequences, around 10% of them seen only once. The input for sequencing was CD8+ T cells sorted from PBMCs, taken around 2 years after vaccination. Source of these receptors: a man aged 50-75 years who received an inactivated influenza vaccine.

This clonotype appeared a few times. The chain uses TRBV27 and TRBJ2-7; 12 bases match TRBD1. In germline, CDR1 is MNHEY, CDR2 SMNVEV (reference sequence). The CDR3 contains 13 residues. V was pared by 8 bases and J by 6 bases, with 5 bases of the junction left unmatched. The CDR3 nucleotides read TGTGCCAGCGCGGGACAGGGGGCGTTCGAGCAGTACTTC. This encodes CASAGQGAFEQYF.

The chain joins TRBV9 to TRBJ1-4, with 8 bases fitting TRBD1. The CDR3 length is 15 residues. Germline CDR1 reads SGDLS; CDR2 reads YYNGEE. Trimming at V came to 4 bases and at J to 7 bases, leaving 9 bases not matched to a gene. Here the CDR3 DNA reads TGTGCCAGCAGCACGGGACAGGAATTAGGTGAAAAACTGTTTTTT. Translated: CASSTGQELGEKLFF.

The rearrangement links TRBV5-6 to TRBJ2-3; 9 bases fit TRBD2. V lost 5 bases to trimming and J lost 2 bases; unmatched junction nucleotides: 6. Germline assignment: CDR1 SGHDT and CDR2 YYEEEE. The CDR3 consists of 15 residues. CDR3 in DNA: TGTGCCAGCAGGGGGAGCGGGGGGCCCACAGATACGCAGTATTTT. This gives the protein CASRGSGGPTDTQYF.

This clonotype was observed a few times. The V and J genes are TRBV7-9 and TRBJ2-1, with a possible D match to TRBD1 (5 bases). Germline V gene lookup returns CDR1 SEHNR and CDR2 FQNEAQ (reference sequence). Trimming stripped 0 bases from V and 0 bases from J, with 9 bases between. CDR3 length: 16 residues. This chain's CDR3 is CASSLAQESSYNEQFF. The DNA for the CDR3 is TGTGCCAGCAGCTTAGCACAGGAGAGCTCCTACAATGAGCAGTTCTTC.

This clonotype has a count of ten or more. The J gene is TRBJ2-1, the V gene TRBV14; TRBD2 agrees at 9 bases. V gave up 3 bases and J gave up 4 bases; unmatched junction bases: 7. The CDR3 is 16 residues long. CDR1 SGHDN and CDR2 FVKESK come from the germline V gene. The CDR3: CASSQLTSGSYNEQFF. The CDR3 DNA reads as TGTGCCAGCAGCCAGCTGACTAGCGGATCTTACAATGAGCAGTTCTTC. The full variable domain, completed using reference TRBV14 and TRBJ2-1, is EAGVTQFPSHSVIEKGQTVTLRCDPISGHDNLYWYRRVMGKEIKFLLHFVKESKQDESGMPNNRFLAERTGGTYSTLKVQPAELEDSGVYFCASSQLTSGSYNEQFFGPGTRLTVL.

The chain recombines TRBV11-2 with TRBJ2-2, with TRBD2 identical over 7 bases. V was pared by 5 bases and J by 6 bases, with 3 bases of the junction left unmatched. The length of the CDR3 is 13 residues. Germline V CDR1 and CDR2: SGHAT, FQNNGV. The CDR3 loop reads CASSPSGAGELFF. DNA for the CDR3: TGTGCCAGCAGCCCCAGCGGGGCCGGGGAGCTGTTTTTT.

The chain uses TRBV4-2 and TRBJ2-1, with TRBD2 identical over 7 bases. CDR1 and CDR2 from the germline V gene are LGHNA and YNFKEQ. V was pared by 1 base and J by 5 bases, with 11 bases of the junction left unmatched. The CDR3 is made up of 17 amino acids. The CDR3 DNA reads TGTGCCAGCAGCCAAGGCTCAGCGGGGTATACAGACAATGAGCAGTTCTTC. Translating gives CASSQGSAGYTDNEQFF.

The table lists this clonotype with many counts. The chain combines TRBV12-3 or TRBV12-4 with TRBJ2-1; 12 bases match TRBD2. CDR3 length: 13 amino acids. J lost 10 bases, V lost 5 bases, and 3 bases had no gene match. Here the CDR3 DNA reads TGTGCCAGCAGTCGGACTAGCGGGGTGGAGCAGTTCTTC. Residues: CASSRTSGVEQFF.

This chain connects TRBV11-2 to TRBJ2-7; D possibly matches TRBD1 or TRBD2 (5 bases each). V was cut by 6 bases and J by 2 bases, with 17 bases left in between. CDR1 SGHAT and CDR2 FQNNGV come from the germline V gene. The CDR3 consists of 15 residues. The CDR3: CASRGDEGSTYEQYF. The CDR3 coding sequence is TGTGCCAGCAGGGGGGACGAGGGTTCAACCTACGAGCAGTACTTC.

This clonotype was picked up a small number of times. The chain is built from TRBV11-2 and TRBJ1-4, with D possibly being TRBD1 (6 bases). The CDR3 is 15 residues long. Trimming removed 4 bases at V and 0 bases at J, with 9 bases between. From germline, CDR1 is SGHAT and CDR2 FQNNGV. CDR3 loop: CASSWGPTTNEKLFF. The CDR3 DNA reads TGTGCCAGCAGCTGGGGGCCTACAACTAATGAAAAACTGTTTTTT.

The CDR3 spells CASSTGQGANYGYTF. The CDR3 DNA reads TGTGCCAGCAGCACGGGACAGGGTGCTAACTATGGCTACACCTTC. The V call is TRBV7-6, the J call TRBJ1-2, with TRBD1 matching 9 bases. Germline CDR1 reads SGHVS; CDR2 reads FNYEAQ. V shed 5 bases and J 0 bases; nucleotides not matched to a gene: 4. The CDR3 consists of 15 residues.

In its sample, this clonotype was seen a few times. The chain is built from TRBV20-1 and TRBJ2-7; TRBD2 matches 10 bases. The length of the CDR3 is 15 residues. Germline V gene sequence: CDR1 DFQATT, CDR2 SNEGSKA (reference sequence). V dropped 6 bases and J dropped 3; count of bases not matched to a gene: 11. CDR3 sequence reads: CSANTLAGVYYEQYF. DNA of the CDR3: TGCAGTGCAAATACCCTAGCGGGAGTTTACTACGAGCAGTACTTC.

This clonotype was seen repeatedly, ten times or more. V is TRBV7-6 and J is TRBJ2-7, with 9 bases matching TRBD1. The ends lost 0 bases at V and 6 bases at J; junction bases unmatched: 0. The CDR3 extends over 13 amino acids. The germline V gene has CDR1 SGHVS and CDR2 FNYEAQ. CDR3 sequence reads: CASSLAQGAEQYF. DNA of the CDR3: TGTGCCAGCAGCTTAGCACAGGGGGCCGAGCAGTACTTC.

This clonotype was seen many times. This rearrangement joins TRBV15 to TRBJ2-7; 10 bases agree with TRBD1. V lost 2 bases and J lost 3; bases outside the gene matches: 4. CDR3 length: 15 amino acids. Germline CDR1 is LNHNV and CDR2 is YYDKDF (reference sequence). CDR3 DNA sequence: TGTGCCACCAGCAGATCGGACAGGGGGATCTACGAGCAGTACTTC. This encodes CATSRSDRGIYEQYF.

The genes are TRBV6-2 or TRBV6-3 and TRBJ1-6; D is ambiguous. Looked up from germline, CDR1 is MNHEY and CDR2 is SVGEGT. CDR3 size: 15 residues. The V and J ends lost 8 bases and 0 bases respectively, with 11 bases between them. The chain's CDR3 is CASGWSSSYNSPLHF. The CDR3 DNA reads as TGTGCCAGCGGCTGGTCAAGCTCCTATAATTCACCCCTCCACTTT.

The V call is TRBV6-2 or TRBV6-3, the J call TRBJ2-3, with 8 bases aligning to TRBD1. CDR1 and CDR2 from the germline V gene are MNHEY and SVGEGT. Germline trimming cut 4 bases from V and 2 bases from J; bases unmatched to any gene: 11. The CDR3 is 17 residues long. CDR3 sequence: CASSWSTGQAFTDTQYF. Here the CDR3 DNA reads TGTGCCAGCAGTTGGTCGACGGGACAGGCTTTCACAGATACGCAGTATTTT.

This clonotype was observed a handful of times. The chain uses TRBV29-1 and TRBJ1-4, with 10 positions matching TRBD1. J gave up 7 bases and V 2 bases, and 4 bases lay outside the gene matches. The CDR3 loop spans 14 amino acids. Germline V gene lookup returns CDR1 SQVTM and CDR2 ANQGSEA. The CDR3: CSVEMGTGAEKLFF. CDR3 bases: TGCAGCGTTGAAATGGGGACAGGGGCTGAAAAACTGTTTTTT.

This chain connects TRBV28 to TRBJ1-1; D gene uncertain. CDR1 and CDR2 from the germline V gene are MDHEN and SYDVKM. The V and J ends lost 5 bases and 0 bases respectively, with 4 bases between them. The CDR3 runs 12 residues. As DNA, the CDR3 is TGTGCCAGCAGTACACTGAACACTGAAGCTTTCTTT. It is translated as CASSTLNTEAFF.

This chain uses TRBV6-5 with TRBJ1-5; the D gene is possibly TRBD1 (6 bases). Trimming took 4 bases from V and 3 from J, leaving 13 bases between them. CDR3 size: 15 residues. CDR1 is MNHEY and CDR2 is SVGAGI in the germline V gene. The CDR3 sequence is CASSSHGGLNQPQHF. CDR3 sequence (DNA): TGTGCCAGCAGTTCCCACGGGGGCCTCAATCAGCCCCAGCATTTT.

This chain uses TRBV15 with TRBJ1-6; D is undetermined. From germline, CDR1 is LNHNV and CDR2 YYDKDF (reference sequence). The CDR3 is 12 amino acids. V lost 2 bases and J 7 bases, leaving 3 bases between the germline ends. The CDR3 reads CATSRRNSPLHF. CDR3 sequence (DNA): TGTGCCACCAGCAGAAGGAATTCACCCCTCCACTTT. Drawing the rest from reference TRBV15 and TRBJ1-6, the complete variable domain is DAMVIQNPRYQVTQFGKPVTLSCSQTLNHNVMYWYQQKSSQAPKLLFHYYDKDFNNEADTPDNFQSRRPNTSFCFLDIRSPGLGDTAMYLCATSRRNSPLHFGNGTRLTVT.

This clonotype occurred many times. V gene TRBV30 combines with J gene TRBJ2-7; D uncertain. CDR1 and CDR2 from the germline V gene are GTSNPN and SVGIG (reference sequence). This CDR3 is 13 amino acids long. Trimming took 0 bases from V and 2 from J, leaving 8 bases between them. CDR3 amino acids: CAWSVGRAYEQYF. The CDR3 nucleotides are TGTGCCTGGAGTGTAGGTCGGGCCTACGAGCAGTACTTC.

This chain uses TRBV7-9 with TRBJ1-2; 9 positions match TRBD1. This CDR3 spans 16 amino acids. CDR1 is SEHNR, CDR2 FQNEAQ, per germline (reference sequence). V lost 4 bases to trimming and J lost 2 bases; unmatched junction nucleotides: 8. CDR3 sequence: CASSSTGGGWNYGYTF. The CDR3 nucleotides are TGTGCCAGCAGCTCGACAGGGGGTGGATGGAACTATGGCTACACCTTC.

The CDR3 region has the DNA TGTGCCAGCAGCTTCGGGGGTGCGGGGGATGAGCAGTACTTC. Its translation is CASSFGGAGDEQYF. The chain carries TRBV7-2 and TRBJ2-7, with 7 bases matching TRBD2. Germline lookup yields CDR1 SGHTA and CDR2 FQGNSA. The J segment lost 7 bases and the V segment lost 3 bases, leaving 9 bases of the junction unmatched. The CDR3 sequence is 14 residues long.

The chain recombines TRBV19 with TRBJ2-3; D is uncertain. Trimming left V 1 base short and J 0 bases short, with 8 bases between. The CDR3 runs to 15 residues. The V gene's germline CDR1 is LNHDA and CDR2 SQIVND (reference sequence). DNA for the CDR3: TGTGCCAGTAGTATAGTCGGATCCAGCACAGATACGCAGTATTTT. It codes for CASSIVGSSTDTQYF.

V is TRBV20-1 and J is TRBJ1-1, with a tentative D call TRBD1 (5 bases). CDR1 DFQATT and CDR2 SNEGSKA come from the germline V gene (reference sequence). This CDR3 is built from 12 residues. V was trimmed by 6 bases and J by 4 bases, leaving 12 bases between them. CDR3 in DNA: TGCAGTGCCTCGGGGCCGGGCACTGAAGCTTTCTTT. The encoded protein is CSASGPGTEAFF.

V gene TRBV2 combines with J gene TRBJ1-2; possible D gene TRBD1, 5 bases. V gave up 0 bases and J gave up 0 bases, with 14 bases separating them. This CDR3 region has 17 residues. Germline V gene data show CDR1 as SNHLY and CDR2 as FYNNEI. CDR3 sequence reads: CASSEALLAGSNYGYTF. In DNA, the CDR3 is TGTGCCAGCAGTGAAGCGCTTCTGGCAGGGTCTAACTATGGCTACACCTTC.

This clonotype has ten or more counts. The chain recombines TRBV29-1 with TRBJ1-2, with D perhaps matching TRBD1 (6 bases). V lost 5 bases and J lost 3, with 13 bases in between. The germline CDR1 and CDR2 sequences are SQVTM and ANQGSEA. The CDR3 is 13 amino acids. The CDR3 here is CSVRAGDHYGYTF. Here the CDR3 DNA reads TGCAGCGTTCGTGCAGGGGATCACTATGGCTACACCTTC.